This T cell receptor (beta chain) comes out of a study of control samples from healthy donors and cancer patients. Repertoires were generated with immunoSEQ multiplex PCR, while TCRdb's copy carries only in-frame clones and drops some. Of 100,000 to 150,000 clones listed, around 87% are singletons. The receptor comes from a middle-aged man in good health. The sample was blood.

Written as DNA, the CDR3 is TGTGCCAGCAGTTTTGGGCGGAATTCACCCCTCCACTTT. Protein sequence: CASSFGRNSPLHF. This rearrangement joins TRBV27 to TRBJ1-6; D is uncertain. The ends were cut back, 3 bases at V and 7 bases at J, with 7 bases in the middle. Germline CDR1 MNHEY, CDR2 SMNVEV (reference sequence). This CDR3 comprises 13 residues.